This T cell receptor beta chain was obtained from a study of control samples from healthy donors and cancer patients (TCRdb year 2020). A remark on this clone: Its cognate antigen has yet to be identified. Per-nucleotide qualities are absent, and no much larger clonotype sits a single base away.

Per the germline V gene (reference sequence), GTSNPN is the CDR1 and SVGIG is the CDR2. Relative to germline, V is missing 2 bases and J is missing 9 bases, with 11 bases of the junction outside any gene match. The CDR3 covers 15 residues, taking in both the cysteine and the phenylalanine. Left in the record is the CDR3 DNA by itself, 45 bases read in frame from the first base. Library prep was done by the immunoSEQ multiplex PCR assay. The immuneACCESS repertoire file appears here via TCRdb, limited to in-frame rearrangements. These files lack a portion of the clones; in checked studies, under half of the deficit traces to unresolved V genes, and the cause of the others is not known. Across this sample there are about 180,000 clones, with more than 80% seen only once. The ten largest clonotypes hold around 1.5% of the sample.

The TCR sequence derives from a man aged 30 to 39 in good health. The sample was blood. The V and J genes are TRBV30 and TRBJ2-1; TRBD1 agrees with 9 junctional bases. The encoded CDR3 is CAWSLRQGGFFEQFF. At the DNA level, the sequence is TGTGCCTGGAGTCTCAGACAGGGGGGCTTTTTTGAGCAGTTCTTC.